A single sample is the source of the 20 T cell receptor beta chains below, sequenced in a study of a mutant IDH1 vaccine in newly diagnosed glioma. Noted time point: week 47, end of study. The vaccine gave 300 ug of a 20-mer mutant IDH1 peptide subcutaneously per dose. TCRdb's copy holds only in-frame clones and misses some; the assay was immunoSEQ multiplex PCR. The profile shows tens of thousands of clones, over 70% of them singletons. Their antigens are not known. Sequenced here: PBMCs, sampled from a glioma patient whose treatment included an IDH1 peptide vaccine. The receptors come from a man aged 40-49 years with glioma.

V and J are TRBV7-2 and TRBJ2-7; a weak D match, TRBD1 (6 bases). This CDR3 has 15 amino acids. Looked up from germline, CDR1 is SGHTA and CDR2 is FQGNSA. Trimming cost V 1 base and J 2 bases, with 12 bases left between them. The CDR3 reads CASSLGDRLTYEQYV. The DNA of the CDR3 is TGTGCCAGCAGCTTAGGTGACAGGTTGACCTACGAGCAGTACGTC.

The chain joins TRBV10-3 to TRBJ1-1, with D hard to call. The CDR3 sequence is 14 residues long. V was shortened by 1 base and J by 1 base, with 7 bases between the two germline ends. The V gene's germline CDR1 is ENHRY and CDR2 SYGVKD. CDR3 residues: CAISELETNTEAFF. CDR3 nucleotides: TGTGCCATCAGTGAGTTAGAGACGAACACTGAAGCTTTCTTT.

This clone was detected only a few times. This sequence joins TRBV19 and TRBJ1-1; 10 bases match TRBD1. Germline trimming cut 7 bases from V and 12 bases from J; bases unmatched to any gene: 14. The length of the CDR3 is 14 residues. Germline CDR1 reads LNHDA; CDR2 reads SQIVND (reference sequence). The CDR3: CASKTGQGSSRTFF. In nucleotides, the CDR3 is TGTGCCAGTAAAACGGGACAGGGGTCTTCAAGGACTTTCTTT.

J is TRBJ2-1 and V is TRBV19; 7 nucleotides align to TRBD2. Germline CDR1 and CDR2: LNHDA and SQIVND (reference sequence). J was trimmed by 4 bases and V by 5 bases; bases with no gene match: 5. CDR3 length: 14 residues. CDR3 in amino acids: CASSPSGPYNEQFF. In nucleotides, the CDR3 is TGTGCCAGTAGTCCTAGCGGACCTTACAATGAGCAGTTCTTC.

The V and J genes are TRBV9 and TRBJ2-2; the match to TRBD2 covers 8 bases. CDR1 is SGDLS, CDR2 YYNGEE, per germline. The V gene end was trimmed by 1 base and the J gene end by 6 bases; junction bases not matched to a gene: 5. The CDR3 is made up of 15 amino acids. The CDR3 loop reads CASSVLSGSAGELFF. The DNA of the CDR3 is TGTGCCAGCAGCGTACTAAGCGGGAGTGCCGGGGAGCTGTTTTTT.

The chain uses TRBV4-1 and TRBJ2-2; 7 bases fit TRBD2. The J segment lost 6 bases and the V segment lost 0 bases, leaving 1 base of the junction unmatched. Germline V gene sequence: CDR1 MGHRA, CDR2 YSYEKL. This CDR3 contains 14 residues. CDR3 nucleotide sequence: TGCGCCAGCAGCCAAGATCGGGGGGCCGGGGAGCTGTTTTTT. It is translated as CASSQDRGAGELFF.

This chain uses TRBV5-1 with TRBJ2-3; 14 nucleotides match TRBD2. The CDR3 has 18 amino acids. V dropped 0 bases and J dropped 2; count of bases not matched to a gene: 5. In germline, CDR1 is SGHRS, CDR2 YFSETQ. The DNA for the CDR3 is TGCGCCAGCAGCTTGGGACTAGCGGGAGGGTTGTCCACAGATACGCAGTATTTT. It codes for CASSLGLAGGLSTDTQYF.

This clone was counted between two and nine times. The CDR3 is CASSTSSGISATDTQYF. CDR3 DNA: TGTGCCAGCTCGACCTCTAGTGGAATCTCAGCCACAGATACGCAGTATTTT. V gene TRBV18 combines with J gene TRBJ2-3; no reliable D call. The V end lost 6 bases, the J end lost 2 bases, and 21 bases lay between the germline ends. CDR3 length: 17 residues. CDR1 and CDR2 from the germline V gene are KGHSH and LQKENI. The complete variable domain, with remaining parts taken from reference TRBV18 and TRBJ2-3, reads NAGVMQNPRHLVRRRGQEARLRCSPMKGHSHVYWYRQLPEEGLKFMVYLQKENIIDESGMPKERFSAEFPKEGPSILRIQQVVRGDSAAYFCASSTSSGISATDTQYFGPGTRLTVL.

This clone occurred once. The chain joins TRBV5-4 to TRBJ1-2, with 7 bases aligning to TRBD1. The CDR3 has 13 amino acids. Germline assignment: CDR1 SGHNT and CDR2 YYREEE (reference sequence). J gave up 4 bases and V 6 bases, and 6 bases lay outside the gene matches. The CDR3 DNA sequence: TGTGCCAGCACCTCAGGGGGGGCCTATGGCTACACCTTC. It yields the protein CASTSGGAYGYTF.

The gene calls are TRBV4-3 and TRBJ2-5; D is possibly TRBD1 or TRBD2 (5 bases each). Germline CDR1 is LGHNA and CDR2 is YSLEER. CDR3 length: 16 residues. Trimming left V 4 bases short and J 9 bases short, with 24 bases between. The DNA of the CDR3 is TGCGCCAGCAGCCTGAGTACCGGGACCTACCCCAGGGCCCAGTACTTC. Its protein is CASSLSTGTYPRAQYF.

J is TRBJ2-2 and V is TRBV7-8, with TRBD2 matching 12 bases. J was trimmed by 3 bases and V by 1 base; bases with no gene match: 3. This CDR3 has 17 residues. Germline V gene lookup returns CDR1 SGHVS and CDR2 FQNEAQ. Here the CDR3 reads CASSLVLAGGDTGELFF. The CDR3 DNA reads as TGTGCCAGCAGCTTAGTACTAGCGGGAGGAGACACCGGGGAGCTGTTTTTT.

V and J are TRBV2 and TRBJ2-7; 7 bases match TRBD1. The CDR3 length is 13 residues. V was pared by 7 bases and J by 4 bases, with 7 bases of the junction left unmatched. Germline CDR1 reads SNHLY; CDR2 reads FYNNEI. CDR3 in DNA: TGTGCCAGCAAGAGGACAGGCTTTTACGAGCAGTACTTC. Translating it yields CASKRTGFYEQYF.

V and J are TRBV5-1 and TRBJ1-2, with no clear D. The CDR3 spans 14 residues. With 0 bases removed from V and 4 bases from J, the gap between germline ends came to 10 bases. Looked up from germline, CDR1 is SGHRS and CDR2 is YFSETQ. CDR3 in DNA: TGCGCCAGCAGCTTGGTAGCAGAGTCCTATGGCTACACCTTC. Protein product: CASSLVAESYGYTF.

The chain couples TRBV19 to TRBJ2-1, with TRBD2 matching 10 bases. Germline values: CDR1 LNHDA, CDR2 SQIVND (reference sequence). V trimming: 7 bases; J trimming: 7 bases; junction bases outside the gene matches: 10. The CDR3 spans 15 residues. The CDR3 DNA follows: TGTGCCAGTATAGGGGTAGCGGGAGGTCGAAATGAGCAGTTCTTC. Translation: CASIGVAGGRNEQFF.

The CDR3 sequence is CASSLEGQTRDIQYF. CDR3 DNA sequence: TGTGCCAGCAGCTTAGAGGGCCAAACCCGAGACATTCAGTACTTC. The rearrangement links TRBV11-3 to TRBJ2-4, with no clear D. The CDR3 extends over 15 amino acids. The germline CDR1 and CDR2 sequences are SGHNT and YENEEA. V dropped 0 bases and J dropped 8 bases, with 14 bases sitting between them.

This clone appeared a few times. The V and J genes are TRBV25-1 and TRBJ1-1; weak D call: TRBD1 (5 bases). This CDR3 region has 13 residues. Trimming pared 5 bases from V and 1 base from J, leaving 8 bases between. Germline values: CDR1 MGHDK, CDR2 SYGVNS. CDR3 nucleotide sequence: TGTGCCAGCAGTTGGGGGTGGAACACTGAAGCTTTCTTT. Translating gives CASSWGWNTEAFF.

This chain joins TRBV6-5 and TRBJ1-5; 7 bases are shared with TRBD1. J lost 3 bases, V lost 6 bases, and 5 bases had no gene match. CDR3 length: 14 amino acids. CDR1 and CDR2 (germline): MNHEY, SVGAGI. The CDR3 nucleotides are TGTGCCAGCAGCTCCGGACAGGACAATCAGCCCCAGCATTTT. This codes for CASSSGQDNQPQHF.

The table lists this clone with a few counts. The CDR3 DNA follows: TGTGCCAGTCTTTCCCAGAGGGGGCAGCCCCAGCATTTT. It yields the protein CASLSQRGQPQHF. The chain links TRBV19 to TRBJ1-5; D possibly corresponds to TRBD1 (6 bases). Germline assignment: CDR1 LNHDA and CDR2 SQIVND (reference sequence). The length of the CDR3 is 13 residues. Trimming took off 8 bases at V and 7 bases at J, with 15 bases between the two ends.

This chain uses TRBV6-5 with TRBJ1-1; D is unclear. V lost 8 bases to trimming and J lost 0 bases, with 7 bases between them. Germline V CDR1 and CDR2: MNHEY, SVGAGI. The CDR3 is 12 amino acids. As DNA, the CDR3 is TGTGCCAGCTATACGGTGAACACTGAAGCTTTCTTT. It specifies CASYTVNTEAFF.

This clone came up many times. V usage is TRBV21-1 and J usage is TRBJ1-5; the listed D gene, TRBD1, was not tested against the DNA. TRBV21-1 is a pseudogene. This CDR3 contains 14 residues. CDR3: CASRCTGTHQPQHF. CDR3 bases: TGTGCCAGCAGGTGTACAGGGACCCATCAGCCCCAGCATTTT.